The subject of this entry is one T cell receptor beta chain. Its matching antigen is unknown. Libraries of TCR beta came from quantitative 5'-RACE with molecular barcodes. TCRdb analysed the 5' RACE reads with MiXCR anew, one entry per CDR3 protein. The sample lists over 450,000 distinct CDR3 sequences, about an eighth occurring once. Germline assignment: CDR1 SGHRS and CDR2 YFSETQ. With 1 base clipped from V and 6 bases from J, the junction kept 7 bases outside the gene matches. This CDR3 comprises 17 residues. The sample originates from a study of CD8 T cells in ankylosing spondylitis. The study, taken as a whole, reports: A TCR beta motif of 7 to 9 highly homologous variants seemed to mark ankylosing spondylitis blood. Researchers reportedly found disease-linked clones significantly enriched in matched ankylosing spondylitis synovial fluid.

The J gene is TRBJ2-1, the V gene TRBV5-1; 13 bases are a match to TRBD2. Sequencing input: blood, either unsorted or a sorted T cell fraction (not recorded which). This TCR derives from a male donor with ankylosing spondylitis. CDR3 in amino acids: CASSLRTSGGGVNEQFF. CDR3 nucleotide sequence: TGCGCCAGCAGCTTGCGGACTAGCGGGGGAGGGGTCAATGAGCAGTTCTTC.